The entry below gives a single TCR beta chain sequence along with its context. Its antigen remains unknown. This sample was taken from a study of cytomegalovirus exposure and HLA in healthy donors. Whole-study findings and limits: Later analysis demonstrated an association between a missense DCLRE1C variant and TCR beta V- and J-gene trimming. Immune exposure information available was restricted to CMV serostatus.

Primers included in the PCR were 60 Vbeta and 13 Jbeta primers. The method was immunoSEQ multiplex PCR; TCRdb's version includes in-frame clones alone and lacks a portion of them. Found here are tens of thousands of clones, more than 55% of them singletons; the top ten hold 5.5%. This clonotype originated in a woman aged 25 to 39 in good health and CMV-seropositive. The sample taken for sequencing was PBMCs.

CDR3 sequence (DNA): TGCGCCAGCAGCCAAGAGGCGGAACAGGCGTCGTTCTACGAGCAGTACTTC. Translating it yields CASSQEAEQASFYEQYF. The chain carries TRBV4-1 and TRBJ2-5, with D perhaps matching TRBD1 (5 bases). The DNA matches TRBJ2-7 better at its end, which makes the J call doubtful. Germline assignment: CDR1 MGHRA and CDR2 YSYEKL. The CDR3 length is 17 residues.